The rows below give T cell receptor beta chains drawn from one sample of a study of T cell changes during pregnancy in multiple sclerosis. Assay used: immunoSEQ multiplex PCR; TCRdb lists only in-frame clones, some missing. The sample lists about 84,000 clones; about 93% were seen once. Sequencing was performed on peripheral blood, taken in the second trimester of pregnancy. Receptors were obtained from a female donor in good health, enrolled as a control in a pregnancy study. Both conserved end residues are part of each CDR3. A D gene is named only where the DNA matches it firmly. Only part of the rows carry a size: once, few, many, or a class if the clone is expanded.

V gene: TRBV30
clone size: NA
D gene: NA
J gene: TRBJ2-1
CDR3 DNA: TGTGCCTGGAGTGTCGGGTATGAGCAGTTCTTC
CDR3 protein: CAWSVGYEQFF

V gene: TRBV6-1
clone size: NA
D gene: TRBD1
J gene: TRBJ1-2
CDR3 DNA: TGTGCCAGCAGTGTCCGGGGACAGGGGGCGGTCGGCTACACCTTC
CDR3 protein: CASSVRGQGAVGYTF

V gene: TRBV7-9
clone size: NA
D gene: NA
J gene: TRBJ2-3
CDR3 DNA: TGTGCCAGCAGCTTAAGACAGGTTTTAGATACGCAGTATTTT
CDR3 protein: CASSLRQVLDTQYF

V gene: TRBV5-4
clone size: few
D gene: NA
J gene: TRBJ1-1
CDR3 DNA: TGTGCCAGCAGCCTGGACAGGAACACTGAAGCTTTCTTT
CDR3 protein: CASSLDRNTEAFF

V gene: TRBV6-1
clone size: NA
D gene: NA
J gene: TRBJ2-3
CDR3 DNA: TGTGCCAGCAGAGGGGCCACAGATACGCAGTATTTT
CDR3 protein: CASRGATDTQYF

V gene: TRBV4-1
clone size: NA
D gene: TRBD1
J gene: TRBJ2-7
CDR3 DNA: TGCGCCAGCAGCCAATCAAATACAGGGGGCACTTCCTACGAGCAGTACTTC
CDR3 protein: CASSQSNTGGTSYEQYF

V gene: TRBV12-5
clone size: NA
D gene: NA
J gene: TRBJ2-7
CDR3 DNA: TGTGCTAGTGTCCAATCCCGACTTCCCTCCTACGAGCAGTACTTC
CDR3 protein: CASVQSRLPSYEQYF

V gene: TRBV5-1
clone size: NA
D gene: NA
J gene: TRBJ1-1
CDR3 DNA: TGCGCCAGCAGCCCCTTTAGGGAGTCCACTGAAGCTTTCTTT
CDR3 protein: CASSPFRESTEAFF

V gene: TRBV10-2
clone size: NA
D gene: TRBD1
J gene: TRBJ2-7
CDR3 DNA: TGCGCCAGCTTAGATGGGACAGGGGCTATCTACGAGCAGTACTTC
CDR3 protein: CASLDGTGAIYEQYF

V gene: TRBV19
clone size: NA
D gene: TRBD1
J gene: TRBJ2-1
CDR3 DNA: TGTGCCAGTAGTCGCCCTTCGGGACAGCGATTTCAATACAATGAGCAGTTCTTC
CDR3 protein: CASSRPSGQRFQYNEQFF

V gene: TRBV7-2
clone size: NA
D gene: NA
J gene: TRBJ2-3
CDR3 DNA: TGTGCCAGCGACTTAACGGATACGCAGTATTTT
CDR3 protein: CASDLTDTQYF

V gene: TRBV2
clone size: NA
D gene: TRBD1
J gene: TRBJ1-5
CDR3 DNA: TGTGCCAGCAGCGAAGGAGCCAAGGGACAGGGGTATCAGCCCCAGCATTTT
CDR3 protein: CASSEGAKGQGYQPQHF

V gene: TRBV27
clone size: NA
D gene: NA
J gene: TRBJ2-2
CDR3 DNA: TGTGCCAGCAGTCGGACAGCAACTAACACCGGGGAGCTGTTTTTT
CDR3 protein: CASSRTATNTGELFF

V gene: TRBV5-1
clone size: NA
D gene: NA
J gene: TRBJ2-7
CDR3 DNA: TGCGCCAGCAGCTTTGAGGGATCGAGGGAGCAGTACTTC
CDR3 protein: CASSFEGSREQYF

V gene: TRBV27
clone size: once
D gene: NA
J gene: TRBJ1-2
CDR3 DNA: TGTGCCAGCAGTTTGGGGCGGGGCGGCGGCTACACCTTC
CDR3 protein: CASSLGRGGGYTF

V gene: TRBV20-1
clone size: NA
D gene: NA
J gene: TRBJ1-2
CDR3 DNA: TGCAGTGCTAGCGATGGCTACACCTTC
CDR3 protein: CSASDGYTF

V gene: TRBV6-1
clone size: NA
D gene: NA
J gene: TRBJ2-5
CDR3 DNA: TGTGCCAGCAGTGAATGGTGGGGTCGGGGAGAGACCCAGTACTTC
CDR3 protein: CASSEWWGRGETQYF

V gene: TRBV7-9
clone size: NA
D gene: TRBD1
J gene: TRBJ1-4
CDR3 DNA: TGTGCCAGCAGCTTAGGGGGACAGCTTAATGAAAAACTGTTTTTT
CDR3 protein: CASSLGGQLNEKLFF

V gene: TRBV19
clone size: NA
D gene: TRBD1
J gene: TRBJ1-1
CDR3 DNA: TGTGCCAGTAGTATCCCGGGACAGAGGGGAGAAGCTTTCTTT
CDR3 protein: CASSIPGQRGEAFF

V gene: TRBV7-9
clone size: NA
D gene: NA
J gene: TRBJ2-7
CDR3 DNA: TGTGCCAGCAGCCCCTCCTTGGGGAGTACATGGGGGGACGAGCAGTACTTC
CDR3 protein: CASSPSLGSTWGDEQYF

V gene: TRBV7-7
clone size: NA
D gene: NA
J gene: TRBJ2-5
CDR3 DNA: TGTGCCAGCAGCTTAGATCAGGGCGTAAGGCACTTC
CDR3 protein: CASSLDQGVRHF

V gene: TRBV7-2
clone size: NA
D gene: NA
J gene: TRBJ2-7
CDR3 DNA: TGTGCCAGCAGCTTACAGACAGGCACCTACGAGCAGTACTTC
CDR3 protein: CASSLQTGTYEQYF

V gene: TRBV10-3
clone size: NA
D gene: NA
J gene: TRBJ1-1
CDR3 DNA: TGTGCCATCAGGTTACAGGCGAACACTGAAGCTTTCTTT
CDR3 protein: CAIRLQANTEAFF

V gene: TRBV4-1
clone size: NA
D gene: TRBD2
J gene: TRBJ2-7
CDR3 DNA: TGCGCCAGCAGCCAAGTCACTAGCGGCTCCTACGAGCAGTACTTC
CDR3 protein: CASSQVTSGSYEQYF

V gene: TRBV6-1
clone size: NA
D gene: NA
J gene: TRBJ1-2
CDR3 DNA: TGTGCCAGCAGTGAGGGAGGGGCTCGGAACTATGGCTACACCTTC
CDR3 protein: CASSEGGARNYGYTF

V gene: TRBV4-1
clone size: NA
D gene: TRBD2
J gene: TRBJ2-7
CDR3 DNA: TGCGCCAGCAGCCAACCCTATTACGGGAGGGCCGACGAGCAGTACTTC
CDR3 protein: CASSQPYYGRADEQYF

V gene: TRBV30
clone size: NA
D gene: NA
J gene: TRBJ2-3
CDR3 DNA: TGTGCCCAAACCTCGACAGGCTCTAGCACAGATACGCAGTATTTT
CDR3 protein: CAQTSTGSSTDTQYF

V gene: TRBV5-1
clone size: NA
D gene: NA
J gene: TRBJ2-3
CDR3 DNA: TGCGCCAGCAGCTTGGGTGTCGGCGGCTCGGGTGATACGCAGTATTTT
CDR3 protein: CASSLGVGGSGDTQYF

V gene: TRBV19
clone size: NA
D gene: TRBD2
J gene: TRBJ2-2
CDR3 DNA: TGTGCCAGTAGTATAAGGGCCTGGGGGGGACCTTCGAACACCGGGGAGCTGTTTTTT
CDR3 protein: CASSIRAWGGPSNTGELFF

V gene: TRBV6-1
clone size: NA
D gene: NA
J gene: TRBJ2-7
CDR3 DNA: TGTGCCAGCAGTGAGTTGGGGCTGCCCTCCTACGAGCAGTACTTC
CDR3 protein: CASSELGLPSYEQYF

V gene: TRBV27
clone size: NA
D gene: NA
J gene: TRBJ1-5
CDR3 DNA: TGTGCCAGCAGATCCCTTGAATCGGGGGGCCCGGCGCCCCAGCATTTT
CDR3 protein: CASRSLESGGPAPQHF

V gene: TRBV28
clone size: NA
D gene: NA
J gene: TRBJ1-1
CDR3 DNA: TGTGCCAGCAGCCTACAGGGTCTTAACACTGAAGCTTTCTTT
CDR3 protein: CASSLQGLNTEAFF

V gene: TRBV30
clone size: NA
D gene: NA
J gene: TRBJ2-6
CDR3 DNA: TGTGCCTGGGGGGAACAGGGATCTGGGGCCAACGTCCTGACTTTC
CDR3 protein: CAWGEQGSGANVLTF

V gene: TRBV29-1
clone size: NA
D gene: TRBD1
J gene: TRBJ2-5
CDR3 DNA: TGCAGCGTTGAAACCCGGCAGGGGGCGCTGGCCCAGTACTTC
CDR3 protein: CSVETRQGALAQYF

V gene: TRBV2
clone size: NA
D gene: TRBD2
J gene: TRBJ2-7
CDR3 DNA: TGTGCCAGCAGTCCCAGGGAGGGCATCGGCGAGCAGTACTTC
CDR3 protein: CASSPREGIGEQYF

V gene: TRBV5-1
clone size: NA
D gene: TRBD1
J gene: TRBJ2-1
CDR3 DNA: TGCGCCAGCAGCTCTCAGGGACAGGGGGCGTCCAATGAGCAGTTCTTC
CDR3 protein: CASSSQGQGASNEQFF

V gene: TRBV27
clone size: NA
D gene: NA
J gene: TRBJ1-5
CDR3 DNA: TGTGCCAGCAGTCCTGTGGGACTTTTTCAGCCCCAGCATTTT
CDR3 protein: CASSPVGLFQPQHF

V gene: TRBV2
clone size: NA
D gene: NA
J gene: TRBJ1-4
CDR3 DNA: TGTGCCAGCGTGTTCGGCGGAGCTAATGAAAAACTGTTTTTT
CDR3 protein: CASVFGGANEKLFF